The source of this T cell receptor beta chain is a study of response to subunit inactivated influenza vaccine. The CDR3 is 14 residues long. V shed 3 bases and J shed 3 bases, with 9 bases lying between them. TCRdb re-called the RT-PCR reads through MiXCR, storing one row per CDR3 protein. The sample carries 450,000 to 600,000 distinct CDR3 sequences, approximately 7.2% recorded once. Sequenced material: PBMCs from blood, taken about 23 months after vaccination. This receptor was identified in a man between 50 and 69 years old who received an inactivated influenza vaccine. This chain joins TRBV12-3 or TRBV12-4 and TRBJ2-4; D tentatively reads TRBD1 or TRBD2 (5 bases each). CDR3: CASSLGVGKNIQYF. The CDR3 DNA reads TGTGCCAGCAGTTTGGGGGTCGGCAAAAACATTCAGTACTTC.